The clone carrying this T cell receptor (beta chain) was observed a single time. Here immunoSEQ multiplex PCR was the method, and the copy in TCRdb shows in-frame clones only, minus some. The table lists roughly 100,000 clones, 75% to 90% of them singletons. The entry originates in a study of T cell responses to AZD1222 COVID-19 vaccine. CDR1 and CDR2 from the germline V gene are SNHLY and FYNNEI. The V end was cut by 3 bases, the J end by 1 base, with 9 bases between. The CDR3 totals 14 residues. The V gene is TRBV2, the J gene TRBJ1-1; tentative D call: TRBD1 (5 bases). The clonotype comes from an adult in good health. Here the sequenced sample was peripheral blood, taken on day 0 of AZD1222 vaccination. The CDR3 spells CASSELGGNTEAFF. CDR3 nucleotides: TGTGCCAGCAGTGAGTTGGGGGGGAACACTGAAGCTTTCTTT.